One sample yielded the 5 T cell receptor beta chains listed below, sequenced in a study of regulatory and conventional T cells in RAG deficiency (dated by TCRdb to the late 2010s). Before genomic DNA was extracted, conventional CD4+ T cells were isolated from blood as CD25-low CD127-high cells. Libraries came from the immunoSEQ multiplex PCR assay. Sourced from immuneACCESS, this table was stored by TCRdb with only in-frame sequences that have V and J called. A share of the clones is absent; for the studies checked, an unresolved V gene accounts for under half, and the remainder has no known explanation. The sample table lists about 46,000 clones, around 90% of them with a count of one. 0.5% to 0.55% of the sample belongs to the ten largest clones. These data were also reused for a study on regulatory T cells. The second study, in turn, reports: For the multiplex PCR, 52 forward TRBV primers and 13 reverse TRBJ primers were used, and amplification bias was corrected with both assay-based and computational methods.

The sequencing input was CD4+ effector T cells sorted from blood. These receptors all stem from a human donor in good health.

V usage is TRBV19 and J usage is TRBJ2-7; TRBD2 matches at 12 bases. V gave up 4 bases and J gave up 6 bases; unmatched junction bases: 7. From germline, CDR1 is LNHDA and CDR2 SQIVND (reference sequence). The CDR3 is made up of 15 amino acids. CDR3 in amino acids: CASSKGTSGFIEQYF. Written as DNA, the CDR3 is TGTGCCAGTAGTAAAGGGACTAGCGGGTTTATCGAGCAGTACTTC.

The V and J genes are TRBV28 and TRBJ1-4, with 8 bases lining up with TRBD1. The V gene's germline CDR1 is MDHEN and CDR2 SYDVKM. The CDR3 length is 14 residues. Unmatched junction bases numbered 8, after V lost 6 bases and J lost 8 bases. The CDR3 loop reads CASRSGQVLEKLFF. In DNA form, the CDR3 reads TGTGCCAGCAGGTCGGGACAGGTGCTCGAAAAACTGTTTTTT.

The chain joins TRBV7-9 to TRBJ1-1; D is possibly TRBD1 (5 bases). Germline V CDR1 and CDR2: SEHNR, FQNEAQ (reference sequence). Trimming shortened V by 7 bases and J by 3 bases, and 9 bases separated the two germline ends. CDR3 size: 12 residues. This CDR3 reads CASKWGDTEAFF. DNA for the CDR3: TGTGCCAGCAAATGGGGGGACACTGAAGCTTTCTTT.

The gene calls are TRBV21-1 and TRBJ2-5. The last part of the DNA fits TRBJ2-7 better; the J call may be wrong. TRBV21-1 is listed as a pseudogene. CDR3 length: 16 amino acids. In nucleotides, the CDR3 is TGTGCCAGCAGGTATAAACGGGGCAGGGTCCTCTACGAGCAGTACTTC. It is translated as CASRYKRGRVLYEQYF.

The V gene is TRBV6-5, the J gene TRBJ1-1; D is undetermined. The germline V and J ends were trimmed by 5 bases and 3 bases, with 7 bases remaining between them. Per the germline V gene, CDR1 is MNHEY and CDR2 is SVGAGI. The CDR3 is 12 amino acids. The CDR3 nucleotides read TGTGCCAGCAGTGGACGATACACTGAAGCTTTCTTT. It yields the protein CASSGRYTEAFF.